Reported below is one T cell receptor beta chain. Between the trimmed V and J ends, which lost 6 bases and 0 bases, there was a span of 11 bases. This CDR3 comprises 14 residues. The germline CDR1 and CDR2 sequences are SEHNR and FQNEAQ (reference sequence). A sample-barcoded 5' primer and a J-beta primer mix were used in a second PCR of roughly 6 to 11 cycles. Each CDR3 protein is one row after TCRdb ran MiXCR on the 5' RACE reads. The sample shows around 1.5 million distinct CDR3 sequences, 45% to 70% of them seen only once. This sample was taken from a study of blood T cells in healthy people across ages.

The rearrangement uses TRBV7-9 and TRBJ1-2; no reliable D call. The sequenced sample was blood. The sequence came from a man aged 18 to 29 in good health. The CDR3 sequence: CASSMRGANYGYTF. CDR3 sequence (DNA): TGTGCCAGCAGTATGCGGGGAGCTAACTATGGCTACACCTTC.